These 24 T cell receptor beta chains were all obtained from the same sample, sequenced in a study of beta chain features in type 1 diabetes (dated by TCRdb to 2017 to 2018). Libraries were constructed by the immunoSEQ multiplex PCR assay. The entire amount of isolated RNA was reverse transcribed using the High Capacity cDNA Reverse Transcription Kit, so the sequenced TCRB transcripts were expressed ones. TCRdb's version of the immuneACCESS table is confined to in-frame rearrangements and falls short of the full clone set. An unresolved V gene accounts for under half of the shortfall where checked; the remainder is of unknown origin. The sample table contains more than 300,000 clones; only one count was recorded for approximately 8.2% of them. 0.44% of the sample comes from the top ten. Sequencing input: central memory CD4+ T cells from blood. Receptors originate from a woman under 30 in good health.

This clone has a handful of counts. CDR3 loop: CASSYQAGTGTYEQYF. Here the CDR3 DNA reads TGTGCCAGCAGTTACCAAGCGGGGACAGGTACCTACGAGCAGTACTTC. The V and J genes are TRBV6-6 and TRBJ2-7; D is perhaps TRBD1 (8 bases). CDR3 length equals 16 residues. V was trimmed by 2 bases and J by 2 bases, leaving 16 bases between them. Germline values: CDR1 MNHNY, CDR2 SVGAGI (reference sequence).

The chain recombines TRBV18 with TRBJ2-7, with 8 bases fitting TRBD2. The V gene end was trimmed by 4 bases and the J gene end by 4 bases; junction bases not matched to a gene: 9. The germline V gene has CDR1 KGHSH and CDR2 LQKENI. The CDR3 covers 15 residues. The CDR3 region is CASSLFGRENYEQYF. CDR3 bases: TGTGCCAGCTCACTGTTCGGGAGGGAGAATTACGAGCAGTACTTC.

The sample holds a few counts of this clone. The chain uses TRBV4-1 and TRBJ2-1; 11 bases agree with TRBD2. The CDR3 is 16 residues long. Losses at the gene ends were 1 base for V and 5 bases for J; bases not matched to a gene: 4. Germline CDR1 is MGHRA and CDR2 is YSYEKL. CDR3 amino acids: CASSQGLAGTHNEQFF. The CDR3 DNA sequence: TGCGCCAGCAGCCAAGGACTAGCGGGAACCCACAATGAGCAGTTCTTC.

This clone was seen only a few times. The chain recombines TRBV4-2 with TRBJ1-1, with a weak D call TRBD1 (6 bases). The germline V gene has CDR1 LGHNA and CDR2 YNFKEQ. This CDR3 is built from 13 residues. With 1 base removed from V and 7 bases from J, the gap between germline ends came to 10 bases. The CDR3 protein is CASSQAGQHEAFF. CDR3 coding DNA: TGTGCCAGCAGCCAAGCCGGACAGCATGAAGCTTTCTTT.

Notes on this clone: An end of the junction does not agree with germline; a read error may underlie this. The chain joins TRBV18 to TRBJ1-1; possible D gene TRBD1, 5 bases. From germline, CDR1 is KGHSH and CDR2 LQKENI. This CDR3 is 14 amino acids long. The CDR3 loop is CASSPSSGNPEAFF. The CDR3 DNA is TGTGCCAGCTCACCATCCTCAGGGAACCCTGAAGCTTTCTTT.

This clone has just a few counts. This chain links TRBV18 with TRBJ2-7, with 8 positions matching TRBD2. CDR1 is KGHSH and CDR2 is LQKENI in the germline V gene. This CDR3 contains 16 residues. J gave up 6 bases and V 3 bases, and 13 bases lay outside the gene matches. CDR3 in DNA: TGTGCCAGCTCACCCCCGCCCCGATTTAGCGGGATCGAGCAGTACTTC. This gives the protein CASSPPPRFSGIEQYF.

The rearrangement links TRBV4-1 to TRBJ1-3; possibly TRBD1 for D (5 bases). This CDR3 region has 14 residues. Between the trimmed V and J ends, which lost 1 base and 7 bases, there was a span of 11 bases. The V gene's germline CDR1 is MGHRA and CDR2 YSYEKL. The CDR3 DNA is TGCGCCAGCAGCCAAGGGAATTGGGGGAACACCATATATTTT. Translation gives CASSQGNWGNTIYF.

The chain has TRBV2 and TRBJ2-1; 7 nucleotides align to TRBD1. The CDR3 sequence is 14 residues long. V lost 5 bases to trimming and J lost 5 bases; unmatched junction nucleotides: 6. The germline V gene has CDR1 SNHLY and CDR2 FYNNEI. As DNA, the CDR3 is TGTGCCAGCAGTCGGGACAGTCCTAACAATGAGCAGTTCTTC. Translation gives CASSRDSPNNEQFF.

This clone was observed a few times. This rearrangement joins TRBV9 to TRBJ1-4; D unresolved. V lost 3 bases and J 7 bases, leaving 16 bases between the germline ends. The germline V gene encodes CDR1 SGDLS and CDR2 YYNGEE. CDR3 length: 15 residues. The CDR3 nucleotides read TGTGCCAGCAGCGCCAGAGGAGCGAGGAGTGAAAAACTGTTTTTT. As protein: CASSARGARSEKLFF.

This chain connects TRBV7-9 to TRBJ1-1; D may be TRBD1 (5 bases). Germline CDR1 reads SEHNR; CDR2 reads FQNEAQ (reference sequence). CDR3 size: 13 residues. Deletions cut 7 bases from V and 1 base from J, with 10 bases between. CDR3 DNA: TGTGCCAGCAATGGCCAGGGGAACACTGAAGCTTTCTTT. It codes for CASNGQGNTEAFF. The full variable domain, in which reference TRBV7-9 and TRBJ1-1 provide the parts outside the CDR3, is DTGVSQNPRHKITKRGQNVTFRCDPISEHNRLYWYRQTLGQGPEFLTYFQNEAQLEKSRLLSDRFSAERPKGSFSTLEIQRTEQGDSAMYLCASNGQGNTEAFFGQGTRLTVV.

The chain joins TRBV27 to TRBJ2-5; 9 bases map to TRBD1. V dropped 3 bases and J dropped 2; count of bases not matched to a gene: 7. In germline, CDR1 is MNHEY, CDR2 SMNVEV (reference sequence). The CDR3 has 16 amino acids. The DNA of the CDR3 is TGTGCCAGCAGTTTCTCGACAGGGGGTAATCAAGAGACCCAGTACTTC. Its translation: CASSFSTGGNQETQYF.

This clone was counted between two and nine times. The gene calls are TRBV18 and TRBJ2-1, with 8 bases aligning to TRBD1. The germline V gene has CDR1 KGHSH and CDR2 LQKENI. The CDR3 extends over 15 amino acids. Trimming at V came to 0 bases and at J to 8 bases, leaving 6 bases not matched to a gene. CDR3 sequence reads: CASSPPTTGVHEQFF. In nucleotides, the CDR3 is TGTGCCAGCTCACCACCGACGACAGGGGTACATGAGCAGTTCTTC.

This clone has more than one count but fewer than ten. The chain links TRBV7-2 to TRBJ2-3, with TRBD2 matching 12 bases. Germline assignment: CDR1 SGHTA and CDR2 FQGNSA. The CDR3 is 15 residues long. The V gene end was trimmed by 6 bases and the J gene end by 6 bases; junction bases not matched to a gene: 7. CDR3 region: CASRATSGRGDTQYF. CDR3 coding DNA: TGTGCCAGCAGAGCGACTAGCGGGAGAGGGGATACGCAGTATTTT. Supplemented by reference TRBV7-2 and TRBJ2-3, the full variable domain reads GAGVSQSPSNKVTEKGKDVELRCDPISGHTALYWYRQSLGQGLEFLIYFQGNSAPDKSGLPSDRFSAERTGGSVSTLTIQRTQQEDSAVYLCASRATSGRGDTQYFGPGTRLTVL.

This clone was observed a few times. The rearrangement uses TRBV28 and TRBJ1-1; TRBD1 agrees at 7 bases. The CDR3 is 12 residues long. J gave up 7 bases and V 8 bases, and 7 bases lay outside the gene matches. The germline gives CDR1 MDHEN, CDR2 SYDVKM. The CDR3 loop reads CASGDRPREAFF. The CDR3 DNA reads as TGTGCCAGCGGGGACAGACCGCGTGAAGCTTTCTTT.

A remark on this clone: The sample has other DNA sequences that encode this CDR3 too. The V call is TRBV7-2, the J call TRBJ2-7; maybe TRBD1 (5 bases). This CDR3 has 15 residues. Trimming took off 1 base at V and 1 base at J, with 11 bases between the two ends. CDR1 and CDR2 from the germline V gene are SGHTA and FQGNSA. The CDR3 spells CASSLDPGPSYEQYF. DNA of the CDR3: TGTGCCAGCAGCTTAGATCCAGGGCCATCCTACGAGCAGTACTTC.

This clone was counted between two and nine times. The chain combines TRBV2 with TRBJ2-1; D ambiguous. This CDR3 is 15 amino acids long. The germline CDR1 and CDR2 sequences are SNHLY and FYNNEI. V dropped 3 bases and J dropped 7 bases, with 16 bases sitting between them. In DNA form, the CDR3 reads TGTGCCAGCAGTGAGACGCGGTTAGCAAGTAATGAGCAGTTCTTC. Protein: CASSETRLASNEQFF.

V gene TRBV13 combines with J gene TRBJ2-5, with 7 bases aligning to TRBD1. Germline CDR1 reads PRHDT; CDR2 reads FYEKMQ (reference sequence). V lost 1 base and J lost 2; bases outside the gene matches: 7. The CDR3 sequence is 16 residues long. This CDR3 is CASSLVTGLAQETQYF. The CDR3 coding sequence is TGTGCCAGCAGCTTAGTGACAGGGCTAGCTCAAGAGACCCAGTACTTC.

There are a few counts of this clone. V usage is TRBV7-9 and J usage is TRBJ2-1; 14 bases match TRBD2. After removal of 3 bases from V and 8 bases from J, the junction contained 6 bases not matched to a gene. Looked up from germline, CDR1 is SEHNR and CDR2 is FQNEAQ (reference sequence). The CDR3 consists of 16 residues. CDR3 in amino acids: CASSFGLAGGWDEQFF. The DNA of the CDR3 is TGTGCCAGCAGCTTCGGACTAGCGGGAGGCTGGGATGAGCAGTTCTTC.

This chain uses TRBV4-3 with TRBJ2-1; 8 nucleotides match TRBD2. Losses at the gene ends were 4 bases for V and 6 bases for J; bases not matched to a gene: 8. This CDR3 region has 15 residues. The germline V gene encodes CDR1 LGHNA and CDR2 YSLEER. The CDR3 region is CASSPSGGRSNEQFF. The CDR3 coding sequence is TGCGCCAGCAGCCCATCGGGGGGGCGGAGCAATGAGCAGTTCTTC.

The chain employs TRBV7-2 and TRBJ2-1; a possible D gene is TRBD1 (7 bases). Per germline, CDR1 SGHTA and CDR2 FQGNSA. This CDR3 is built from 12 residues. V was pared by 5 bases and J by 9 bases, with 11 bases between. CDR3 nucleotide sequence: TGTGCCAGCAGCAACCAGGGGGGTGAGCAGTTCTTC. Its translation: CASSNQGGEQFF.

This clone was found a few times. The V gene is TRBV7-9, the J gene TRBJ2-3; possible D gene TRBD2, 6 bases. Germline V CDR1 and CDR2: SEHNR, FQNEAQ (reference sequence). The CDR3 contains 14 residues. Trimming removed 5 bases at V and 6 bases at J, with 15 bases between. The CDR3 spells CASSLGQSGDTQYF. The CDR3 DNA sequence: TGTGCCAGCAGCCTGGGCCAAAGCGGGGATACGCAGTATTTT.

There are a few counts of this clone. The chain joins TRBV7-2 to TRBJ2-7, with 9 bases fitting TRBD2. The trim removed 5 bases at V and 4 bases at J, leaving 9 bases unmatched. Germline V gene lookup returns CDR1 SGHTA and CDR2 FQGNSA. The CDR3 spans 15 residues. The CDR3 region has the DNA TGTGCCAGCAGCCTCGCGGGGGGGCGCGGATACGAGCAGTACTTC. Translating it yields CASSLAGGRGYEQYF.

The genes are TRBV7-3 and TRBJ2-1; TRBD2 matches at 11 bases. Trimming at V came to 4 bases and at J to 3 bases, leaving 5 bases not matched to a gene. In germline, CDR1 is SGHTA, CDR2 FQGTGA. This CDR3 is 16 amino acids long. CDR3 sequence: CASSSPGTSGYNEQFF. CDR3 nucleotide sequence: TGTGCCAGCAGCTCTCCCGGGACTAGCGGCTACAATGAGCAGTTCTTC.

The V and J genes are TRBV6-5 and TRBJ2-2; 7 positions match TRBD1. This CDR3 region has 16 residues. The V and J ends lost 0 bases and 6 bases, in that order; junction bases with no gene match: 7. Germline V gene data show CDR1 as MNHEY and CDR2 as SVGAGI. The CDR3 spells CASSYSFRGLAGELFF. The DNA of the CDR3 is TGTGCCAGCAGTTACTCGTTCAGGGGGTTGGCCGGGGAGCTGTTTTTT.